This record looks at one T cell receptor (beta chain) sequence and its context. Its target is unknown. Looked up from germline, CDR1 is SGHVS and CDR2 is FQNEAQ. This CDR3 region has 13 residues. The germline V and J ends were trimmed by 2 bases and 4 bases, with 5 bases remaining between them. This sample is part of a study of long-term antiretroviral therapy in people with HIV. Notes on the study in general: Comparison with controls showed narrower CDR3 length ranges in HIV repertoires. Whichever time point was examined, clones expanded before ART dominated the repertoire. Diversity went up after ART and still fell short of transplant donor controls.

Samples were assayed with immunoSEQ v3.0 at survey level. Clones were read by immunoSEQ multiplex PCR, and TCRdb kept only the in-frame ones, dropping some. Here the sample spans some 33,000 clones, 82% being singletons. The chain couples TRBV7-8 to TRBJ2-2, with D unclear. The sequencing used unsorted PBMCs, collected 0.6 years after starting antiretroviral therapy. The source of this sequence is a man between 18 and 35 years old with HIV. This CDR3 reads CASSLRATGELFF. The CDR3 DNA reads as TGTGCCAGCAGCTTAAGGGCCACCGGGGAGCTGTTTTTT.